Presented here are 24 T cell receptor beta chains from one specimen sequenced in a study of blood T cell repertoires in COVID-19. Only in-frame clones appear in the TCRdb table, and some are missing; sequencing was by immunoSEQ multiplex PCR. Of 300,000 to 450,000 clones detected, about 89% appear once; the ten largest clones hold about 1.5%. The sample was PBMCs or T cells enriched from blood (not recorded which). Receptors originate from a man under 40 who had recovered from COVID-19.

The chain combines TRBV7-9 with TRBJ2-1, with 7 positions matching TRBD1. This CDR3 spans 15 amino acids. The V gene end was trimmed by 2 bases and the J gene end by 4 bases; junction bases not matched to a gene: 5. Germline V gives CDR1 SEHNR, CDR2 FQNEAQ (reference sequence). CDR3 nucleotide sequence: TGTGCCAGCAGCTTAAGGGGGCCGATTTACAATGAGCAGTTCTTC. Protein: CASSLRGPIYNEQFF.

The chain carries TRBV7-8 and TRBJ1-5; D gene ambiguous. The germline V and J ends were trimmed by 2 bases and 5 bases, with 19 bases remaining between them. There are 17 residues in the CDR3. Germline assignment: CDR1 SGHVS and CDR2 FQNEAQ. The chain's CDR3 is CASSLLPRLKNYQPQHF. CDR3 bases: TGTGCCAGCAGCTTATTGCCCCGACTTAAGAATTATCAGCCCCAGCATTTT.

This clone was counted many times. The rearrangement joins TRBV7-9 to TRBJ2-7, with D hard to call. V lost 4 bases, J lost 6 bases, and 7 bases lay in between. The CDR3 sequence is 11 residues long. From germline, CDR1 is SEHNR and CDR2 FQNEAQ (reference sequence). In DNA, the CDR3 is TGTGCCAGCAGCTCCTCGTCCGAGCAGTACTTC. Protein product: CASSSSSEQYF.

The chain joins TRBV7-2 to TRBJ2-1, with a weak D call TRBD2 (7 bases). The CDR3 extends over 16 amino acids. Germline V gene data show CDR1 as SGHTA and CDR2 as FQGNSA. V gave up 1 base and J gave up 3 bases, with 13 bases separating them. The CDR3 spells CASSLGRGGNYNEQFF. The CDR3 region has the DNA TGTGCCAGCAGCTTAGGTCGCGGGGGCAACTACAATGAGCAGTTCTTC.

A single count supports this clone. The chain combines TRBV10-2 with TRBJ2-7, with 11 bases aligning to TRBD1. The J segment lost 4 bases and the V segment lost 3 bases, leaving 8 bases of the junction unmatched. Germline V gene sequence: CDR1 WSHSY, CDR2 SAAADI. CDR3 size: 16 residues. As DNA, the CDR3 is TGCGCCAGCAGTGAACCGGACAGGGGGCAAAGGTACGAGCAGTACTTC. Encoded protein: CASSEPDRGQRYEQYF.

The gene calls are TRBV4-2 and TRBJ1-6; 7 nucleotides line up with TRBD1. The trim removed 0 bases at V and 5 bases at J, leaving 4 bases unmatched. Germline CDR1 and CDR2: LGHNA and YNFKEQ. The CDR3 runs to 16 residues. The CDR3 sequence is CASSQDDGTDNSPLHF. In DNA form, the CDR3 reads TGTGCCAGCAGCCAAGATGATGGGACAGATAATTCACCCCTCCACTTT.

The chain links TRBV18 to TRBJ1-2, with D tentatively TRBD1 (6 bases). Trimming left V 2 bases short and J 0 bases short, with 10 bases between. The CDR3 has 15 residues. CDR1 and CDR2 (germline): KGHSH, LQKENI. CDR3 bases: TGTGCCAGCTCACCAACGGACAGTCCTAACTATGGCTACACCTTC. This encodes CASSPTDSPNYGYTF.

The chain couples TRBV6-5 to TRBJ2-1, with TRBD1 matching 7 bases. Trimming cost V 6 bases and J 5 bases; bases outside gene matches: 7. The CDR3 is made up of 14 amino acids. Germline CDR1 MNHEY, CDR2 SVGAGI. The CDR3 nucleotides are TGTGCCAGCAGACGGACGGGACAGCACAATGAGCAGTTCTTC. Its translation is CASRRTGQHNEQFF.

The CDR3 region is CASSVGGQLNEKLFF. The CDR3 DNA is TGTGCCAGCAGCGTCGGGGGACAGTTAAATGAAAAACTGTTTTTT. This chain links TRBV9 with TRBJ1-4, with 7 positions matching TRBD1. The CDR3 spans 15 residues. The J segment lost 5 bases and the V segment lost 2 bases, leaving 6 bases of the junction unmatched. CDR1 is SGDLS and CDR2 is YYNGEE in the germline V gene.

This chain connects TRBV19 to TRBJ1-1, with no clear D. This CDR3 region has 13 residues. V gave up 3 bases and J gave up 0 bases, with 5 bases separating them. From germline, CDR1 is LNHDA and CDR2 SQIVND (reference sequence). CDR3 loop: CASSIHLNTEAFF. CDR3 sequence (DNA): TGTGCCAGTAGTATTCATCTGAACACTGAAGCTTTCTTT.

The chain employs TRBV19 and TRBJ1-2; TRBD1 matches 10 bases. The junction had 8 bases not matched to a gene; V was cut back by 10 bases and J by 3 bases. CDR1 and CDR2 from the germline V gene are LNHDA and SQIVND (reference sequence). The CDR3 spans 14 residues. CDR3 loop: CANNSGTGDYGYTF. The CDR3 DNA follows: TGTGCCAATAATTCCGGGACAGGGGACTATGGCTACACCTTC.

Remarks on this clone: Different DNA sequences within this sample yield the same CDR3. The chain joins TRBV29-1 to TRBJ1-5; 7 bases line up with TRBD1. V was pared by 4 bases and J by 1 base, with 1 base of the junction left unmatched. The CDR3 has 13 residues. Germline V lookup: CDR1 SQVTM, CDR2 ANQGSEA. The CDR3 DNA sequence: TGCAGCGTTGCGACAGGGAGCAATCAGCCCCAGCATTTT. Protein product: CSVATGSNQPQHF.

The chain joins TRBV7-9 to TRBJ1-4, with D uncertain. Trimming took 8 bases from V and 8 from J, leaving 15 bases between them. Germline V gene lookup returns CDR1 SEHNR and CDR2 FQNEAQ (reference sequence). The length of the CDR3 is 13 residues. Here the CDR3 reads CASRQAEREKLFF. For the CDR3, the DNA is TGTGCCAGCCGGCAGGCCGAAAGGGAAAAACTGTTTTTT.

The CDR3 protein is CAISPRGDPGGELFF. CDR3 DNA: TGTGCCATCAGCCCCAGGGGGGACCCCGGCGGGGAGCTGTTTTTT. The V gene is TRBV10-3, the J gene TRBJ2-2; D is perhaps TRBD1 (7 bases). The germline V gene has CDR1 ENHRY and CDR2 SYGVKD. The CDR3 sequence is 15 residues long. Trimming cost V 6 bases and J 7 bases, with 18 bases left between them.

This clone was detected once. The rearrangement joins TRBV3-1 (or the pseudogene TRBV3-2) to TRBJ1-3; D ambiguous. This CDR3 has 16 amino acids. The germline CDR1 and CDR2 sequences are LGHDT and YNNKEL (reference sequence). V lost 0 bases, J lost 4 bases, and 13 bases lay in between. CDR3 in DNA: TGTGCCAGCAGCCAAGAATCCGCCAGGCCCGGAAACACCATATATTTT. The encoded protein is CASSQESARPGNTIYF.

This chain joins TRBV7-9 and TRBJ1-3, with 7 bases that match TRBD1. The CDR3 has 16 residues. Trimming took 4 bases from V and 0 from J; bases not matched to a gene: 6. The germline gives CDR1 SEHNR, CDR2 FQNEAQ (reference sequence). The CDR3 bases are TGTGCCAGCAGCTGGGACAGTCTTTCCTCTGGAAACACCATATATTTT. Its translation: CASSWDSLSSGNTIYF.

The J gene is TRBJ1-6, the V gene TRBV5-3, with D perhaps matching TRBD1 (6 bases). TRBV5-3 is recorded as an ORF, its role being uncertain. The CDR3 is 20 amino acids. The V end lost 3 bases, the J end lost 1 base, and 23 bases lay between the germline ends. CDR3 DNA: TGTGCCAGAAGCTATACGCGCCCCAGGGACATCAGTTCCTATAATTCACCCCTCCACTTT. Residues: CARSYTRPRDISSYNSPLHF.

The chain uses TRBV6-5 and TRBJ2-5, with 9 bases identical to TRBD2. The CDR3 runs to 14 residues. CDR1 is MNHEY and CDR2 is SVGAGI in the germline V gene. After removal of 7 bases from V and 5 bases from J, the junction contained 8 bases not matched to a gene. As DNA, the CDR3 is TGTGCCAGCACCTTGGGACTAGCAACGGAGACCCAGTACTTC. This encodes CASTLGLATETQYF.

This clone was seen more than once but under ten times. This chain connects TRBV5-5 to TRBJ1-2; 7 bases align to TRBD1. V was pared by 0 bases and J by 4 bases, with 3 bases of the junction left unmatched. CDR3 length: 14 amino acids. The V gene's germline CDR1 is SGHKS and CDR2 YYEKEE (reference sequence). CDR3 sequence: CASSLGGDSYGYTF. The CDR3 bases are TGTGCCAGCAGCTTGGGAGGGGACAGCTATGGCTACACCTTC.

The genes are TRBV13 and TRBJ1-1; maybe TRBD1 (5 bases). The CDR3 loop spans 13 amino acids. The V gene's germline CDR1 is PRHDT and CDR2 FYEKMQ (reference sequence). Trimming removed 5 bases from V and 3 bases from J, with 10 bases in between. The CDR3 DNA reads as TGTGCCAGCAGCCCTCGACAGTACACTGAAGCTTTCTTT. It is translated as CASSPRQYTEAFF.

The rearrangement links TRBV5-1 to TRBJ2-3; D may be TRBD1 (5 bases). Germline V gives CDR1 SGHRS, CDR2 YFSETQ. The CDR3 sequence is 15 residues long. Between the trimmed V and J ends, which lost 1 base and 0 bases, there was a span of 9 bases. The DNA for the CDR3 is TGCGCCAGCAGCTTGACAGGTCTTAGCACAGATACGCAGTATTTT. This translates into CASSLTGLSTDTQYF.

This clone was recorded only once. Different DNA sequences within this sample yield the same CDR3. The chain couples TRBV18 to TRBJ2-2; D may be TRBD2 (6 bases). Germline CDR1 reads KGHSH; CDR2 reads LQKENI. With 0 bases removed from V and 0 bases from J, the gap between germline ends came to 8 bases. This CDR3 is built from 16 residues. The CDR3 reads CASSPPGLTNTGELFF. The CDR3 DNA reads as TGTGCCAGCTCACCACCGGGACTGACGAACACCGGGGAGCTGTTTTTT.

This clone was detected only once. This chain connects TRBV4-1 to TRBJ2-3, with D uncertain. Looked up from germline, CDR1 is MGHRA and CDR2 is YSYEKL. CDR3 length equals 13 residues. V lost 6 bases to trimming and J lost 6 bases, with 13 bases between them. The CDR3 protein is CASRSAALDTQYF. The CDR3 DNA reads as TGCGCCAGCAGGTCTGCAGCGCTTGATACGCAGTATTTT.

The chain employs TRBV7-9 and TRBJ2-7; D unclear. The V end was cut by 1 base, the J end by 3 bases, with 7 bases between. CDR1 is SEHNR and CDR2 is FQNEAQ in the germline V gene (reference sequence). This CDR3 region has 13 residues. The DNA for the CDR3 is TGTGCCAGCAGCTTAGACCTAGACTACGAGCAGTACTTC. It encodes CASSLDLDYEQYF.